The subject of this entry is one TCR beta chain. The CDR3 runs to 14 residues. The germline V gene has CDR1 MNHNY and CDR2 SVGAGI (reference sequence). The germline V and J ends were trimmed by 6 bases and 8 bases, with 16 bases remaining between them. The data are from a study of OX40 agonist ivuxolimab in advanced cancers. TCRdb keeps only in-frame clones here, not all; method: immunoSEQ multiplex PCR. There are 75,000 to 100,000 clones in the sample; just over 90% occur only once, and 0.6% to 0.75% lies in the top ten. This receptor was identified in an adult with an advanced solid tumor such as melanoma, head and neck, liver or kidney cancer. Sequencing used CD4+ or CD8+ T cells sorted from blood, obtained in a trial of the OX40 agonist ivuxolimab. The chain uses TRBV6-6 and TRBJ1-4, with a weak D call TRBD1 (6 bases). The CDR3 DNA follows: TGTGCCAGCAGACTTGGACAGTCCTGGGAAAAACTGTTTTTT. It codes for CASRLGQSWEKLFF.